Presented here are 29 T cell receptor beta chains from one specimen sequenced in a study of T-cell reconstitution after alpha-beta-depleted transplantation in children. As it was prepared, the TCRbeta library received unique molecular identifiers. MiXCR was run by TCRdb on the PCR reads, yielding one entry per CDR3 protein. Among around 190,000 distinct CDR3 sequences listed, approximately 7% were seen once. The sequenced sample was PBMCs, obtained before TCRalphabeta/CD19-depleted stem cell transplant. The receptors were sampled from a boy aged 2 to 9 with acute lymphoblastic leukemia, due to receive a stem cell transplant.

This clonotype was recorded many times. The chain couples TRBV10-3 to TRBJ2-3; 9 nucleotides align to TRBD2. The CDR3 is 13 amino acids. V shed 7 bases and J 11 bases; nucleotides not matched to a gene: 10. The V gene's germline CDR1 is ENHRY and CDR2 SYGVKD. The CDR3 here is CAINDHSAGGQYF. Here the CDR3 DNA reads TGTGCCATCAATGACCACTCAGCGGGGGGGCAGTATTTT.

This clonotype was found a few times. The chain joins TRBV7-2 to TRBJ2-1, with TRBD2 matching 11 bases. The junction had 5 bases not matched to a gene; V was cut back by 5 bases and J by 8 bases. Germline V gene sequence: CDR1 SGHTA, CDR2 FQGNSA. The CDR3 has 14 residues. Here the CDR3 DNA reads TGTGCCAGCAGCACGGGACTAGCGGTCGATGAGCAGTTCTTC. This gives the protein CASSTGLAVDEQFF.

This clonotype has at least ten counts. V usage is TRBV4-3 and J usage is TRBJ1-4; D not resolved. The CDR3 is 15 amino acids. The V end lost 0 bases, the J end lost 14 bases, and 19 bases lay between the germline ends. CDR1 is LGHNA and CDR2 is YSLEER in the germline V gene. CDR3 DNA sequence: TGCGCCAGCAGCCAAGAGTGGCCGCCAAGAAACCCCCTGTTTTTT. It encodes CASSQEWPPRNPLFF.

There are many counts of this clonotype. The J gene is TRBJ2-7, the V gene TRBV7-2; D unclear. V was trimmed by 1 base and J by 2 bases, leaving 9 bases between them. In germline, CDR1 is SGHTA, CDR2 FQGNSA. The CDR3 is 14 residues long. CDR3 coding DNA: TGTGCCAGCAGCTTAGGGCACAGCACCTACGAGCAGTACTTC. Translated: CASSLGHSTYEQYF. The variable domain in full, completed from reference TRBV7-2 and TRBJ2-7, reads GAGVSQSPSNKVTEKGKDVELRCDPISGHTALYWYRQSLGQGLEFLIYFQGNSAPDKSGLPSDRFSAERTGGSVSTLTIQRTQQEDSAVYLCASSLGHSTYEQYFGPGTRLTVT.

This clonotype was seen many times. The chain couples TRBV10-3 to TRBJ2-3; no reliable D call. This CDR3 comprises 12 residues. Between the trimmed V and J ends, which lost 5 bases and 6 bases, there was a span of 9 bases. Germline assignment: CDR1 ENHRY and CDR2 SYGVKD. The CDR3 nucleotides are TGTGCCATCAGTACTGGACGGGATACGCAGTATTTT. Translated, it gives CAISTGRDTQYF.

This clonotype was seen repeatedly, ten times or more. The rearrangement links TRBV30 to TRBJ2-1; 9 bases align to TRBD2. The V and J ends lost 5 bases and 4 bases, in that order; junction bases with no gene match: 6. The CDR3 has 14 amino acids. Germline V gene sequence: CDR1 GTSNPN, CDR2 SVGIG (reference sequence). In nucleotides, the CDR3 is TGTGCCTGGCAAGCGGGGGGAGGATACAATGAGCAGTTCTTC. Translating gives CAWQAGGGYNEQFF.

V usage is TRBV12-3 or TRBV12-4 and J usage is TRBJ2-6; 14 bases line up with TRBD2. The length of the CDR3 is 19 residues. The V gene end was trimmed by 6 bases and the J gene end by 0 bases; junction bases not matched to a gene: 7. The CDR3 DNA follows: TGTGCCAGCAGGGGACTAGCGGGGGCCATAAACTCTGGGGCCAACGTCCTGACTTTC. Protein sequence: CASRGLAGAINSGANVLTF.

The sample holds many counts of this clonotype. The genes are TRBV9 and TRBJ2-3; D is undetermined. The CDR3 runs to 14 residues. Trimming took off 3 bases at V and 4 bases at J, with 12 bases between the two ends. CDR1 is SGDLS, CDR2 YYNGEE, per germline. The CDR3 DNA reads as TGTGCCAGCAGCGCCCGTTCCAGCTCAGATACGCAGTATTTT. Its protein product is CASSARSSSDTQYF.

The chain links TRBV18 to TRBJ2-5, with D possibly being TRBD1 (6 bases). V lost 3 bases, J lost 5 bases, and 10 bases lay in between. The CDR3 extends over 13 amino acids. Per the germline V gene, CDR1 is KGHSH and CDR2 is LQKENI. The CDR3 region has the DNA TGTGCCAGCTCACCGAGGGGGACGGAGACCCAGTACTTC. It specifies CASSPRGTETQYF.

This clonotype came up a few times. The genes are TRBV12-3 or TRBV12-4 and TRBJ2-3; TRBD1 is a possible D gene (5 bases). V lost 8 bases and J lost 8, with 26 bases in between. This CDR3 has 16 amino acids. The CDR3 reads CASSPLGLPSQGTQYF. The DNA for the CDR3 is TGTGCCAGCTCCCCCTTGGGGCTCCCGTCGCAGGGTACGCAGTATTTT.

This clonotype showed up many times. The chain employs TRBV28 and TRBJ2-1; 10 bases are shared with TRBD2. The junction had 7 bases not matched to a gene; V was cut back by 6 bases and J by 2 bases. Germline-derived CDR1 and CDR2 are MDHEN and SYDVKM. This CDR3 has 16 residues. CDR3 residues: CASSDILAGPYNEQFF. The CDR3 nucleotides read TGTGCCAGCAGCGACATACTAGCGGGGCCCTACAATGAGCAGTTCTTC. Drawing the rest from reference TRBV28 and TRBJ2-1, the complete variable domain is DVKVTQSSRYLVKRTGEKVFLECVQDMDHENMFWYRQDPGLGLRLIYFSYDVKMKEKGDIPEGYSVSREKKERFSLILESASTNQTSMYLCASSDILAGPYNEQFFGPGTRLTVL.

The chain uses TRBV3-1 and TRBJ1-6, with 7 bases fitting TRBD1. Losses at the gene ends were 4 bases for V and 14 bases for J; bases not matched to a gene: 23. The CDR3 contains 18 residues. CDR1 and CDR2 (germline): LGHDT, YNNKEL (reference sequence). The CDR3 reads CASSPTLRQYQTGRALHF. In nucleotides, the CDR3 is TGTGCCAGCAGCCCCACCCTACGACAATATCAGACAGGGCGGGCCCTCCACTTT.

Ten or more counts support this clonotype. V gene TRBV12-3 or TRBV12-4 combines with J gene TRBJ2-7, with 7 bases lining up with TRBD2. The J segment lost 6 bases and the V segment lost 3 bases, leaving 11 bases of the junction unmatched. CDR3 length: 15 amino acids. CDR3 DNA sequence: TGTGCCAGCAGTTTTTCCCCGCCCGTAGCGGGCGAGCAGTACTTC. This translates into CASSFSPPVAGEQYF.

This clonotype has a handful of counts. The chain recombines TRBV4-1 with TRBJ1-2; D may be TRBD1 (5 bases). V lost 5 bases to trimming and J lost 13 bases, with 20 bases between them. The CDR3 runs 13 residues. Germline V gene sequence: CDR1 MGHRA, CDR2 YSYEKL. The CDR3 protein is CASSDRDLASSTF. The CDR3 DNA follows: TGCGCCAGCAGCGACCGGGACCTTGCATCATCCACCTTC.

This clonotype was detected a few times. The rearrangement links TRBV9 to TRBJ2-1; 7 bases map to TRBD2. V was clipped by 4 bases and J by 3 bases; unmatched bases: 13. Looked up from germline, CDR1 is SGDLS and CDR2 is YYNGEE. The CDR3 totals 17 residues. The CDR3 here is CASSSPPKAGFYNEQFF. CDR3 coding DNA: TGTGCCAGCAGCTCCCCGCCTAAAGCGGGGTTCTACAATGAGCAGTTCTTC.

In the case of this clonotype: Given a much more abundant clone one base away, this may be a read error. This rearrangement joins TRBV28 to TRBJ2-7; a weak D match, TRBD2 (5 bases). Germline V gene lookup returns CDR1 MDHEN and CDR2 SYDVKM. There are 13 residues in the CDR3. V lost 4 bases to trimming and J lost 3 bases, with 10 bases between them. The CDR3 coding sequence is TGTGCCAGCAGTTGGGAGAGGAACTACGAGCAGTACTTC. This sequence encodes CASSWERNYEQYF. Together with reference TRBV28 and TRBJ2-7, the CDR3 gives the full variable domain: DVKVTQSSRYLVKRTGEKVFLECVQDMDHENMFWYRQDPGLGLRLIYFSYDVKMKEKGDIPEGYSVSREKKERFSLILESASTNQTSMYLCASSWERNYEQYFGPGTRLTVT.

This clonotype was picked up many times. This rearrangement joins TRBV6-5 to TRBJ2-5, with D perhaps TRBD1 (5 bases). Germline CDR1 reads MNHEY; CDR2 reads SVGAGI. V dropped 2 bases and J dropped 2 bases, with 6 bases sitting between them. This CDR3 spans 13 amino acids. CDR3 loop: CASSYGQQETQYF. CDR3 bases: TGTGCCAGCAGTTACGGACAACAAGAGACCCAGTACTTC.

This clonotype was detected ten times or more. The chain joins TRBV27 to TRBJ2-7; D is tentatively TRBD1 or TRBD2 (5 bases each). Germline lookup yields CDR1 MNHEY and CDR2 SMNVEV (reference sequence). The V and J ends lost 5 bases and 6 bases respectively, with 26 bases between them. This CDR3 spans 17 amino acids. CDR3 bases: TGTGCCAGCAGTATCCAAGCGCCGGGGCCCACCCAACTCGAGCAGTACTTC. Its protein is CASSIQAPGPTQLEQYF.

This clonotype has a count of ten or more. The chain recombines TRBV6-5 with TRBJ2-1; 8 nucleotides match TRBD2. The germline CDR1 and CDR2 sequences are MNHEY and SVGAGI. The CDR3 spans 14 residues. J gave up 8 bases and V 3 bases, and 6 bases lay outside the gene matches. The CDR3 DNA sequence: TGTGCCAGCAGTTATCCGGGACTAGTCGATGAGCAGTTCTTC. Its protein product is CASSYPGLVDEQFF.

This rearrangement joins TRBV7-9 to TRBJ2-7; a possible D gene is TRBD2 (6 bases). CDR3 length: 13 residues. V was shortened by 6 bases and J by 4 bases, with 13 bases between the two germline ends. Germline-derived CDR1 and CDR2 are SEHNR and FQNEAQ (reference sequence). CDR3 DNA: TGTGCCAGCAGGGGGGTCGGGGGTTACGAGCAGTACTTC. Residues: CASRGVGGYEQYF.

This clonotype was picked up many times. The rearrangement joins TRBV18 to TRBJ2-1; weak D call: TRBD1 (6 bases). There are 13 residues in the CDR3. Germline assignment: CDR1 KGHSH and CDR2 LQKENI. With 7 bases removed from V and 6 bases from J, the gap between germline ends came to 13 bases. The CDR3 coding sequence is TGTGCCAGCTGGGCAGGGGCTCTCAATGAGCAGTTCTTC. Translating gives CASWAGALNEQFF.

This clonotype was counted ten times or more. The chain recombines TRBV9 with TRBJ2-3; 13 bases line up with TRBD2. The CDR3 runs 18 residues. V lost 4 bases to trimming and J lost 2 bases; unmatched junction nucleotides: 10. Germline CDR1 reads SGDLS; CDR2 reads YYNGEE. CDR3 sequence reads: CASSPRTSGSAFTDTQYF. DNA for the CDR3: TGTGCCAGCAGCCCTCGGACTAGCGGGAGTGCATTCACAGATACGCAGTATTTT.

The table lists this clonotype with many counts. The chain has TRBV20-1 and TRBJ2-3, with 10 positions matching TRBD2. This CDR3 comprises 14 residues. Germline lookup yields CDR1 DFQATT and CDR2 SNEGSKA (reference sequence). CDR3 residues: CSASSGSKTDTQYF. CDR3 nucleotide sequence: TGCAGCGCGTCTAGCGGGAGTAAGACAGATACGCAGTATTTT.

This clonotype was counted many times. The J gene is TRBJ2-3, the V gene TRBV11-2; TRBD1 is a possible D gene (5 bases). The CDR3 spans 17 residues. V gave up 0 bases and J gave up 4 bases, with 17 bases separating them. Germline CDR1 and CDR2: SGHAT and FQNNGV. The CDR3 spells CASSLEGFGVRADTQYF. The CDR3 DNA follows: TGTGCCAGCAGCTTAGAGGGGTTTGGGGTCAGGGCAGATACGCAGTATTTT.

This clonotype was counted many times. This sequence joins TRBV20-1 and TRBJ2-7, with 8 bases identical to TRBD1. CDR1 DFQATT and CDR2 SNEGSKA come from the germline V gene (reference sequence). The J segment lost 2 bases and the V segment lost 5 bases, leaving 8 bases of the junction unmatched. The CDR3 spans 14 residues. The CDR3 DNA follows: TGCAGTGCTCGAACACGACAGGGGACCTACGAGCAGTACTTC. This encodes CSARTRQGTYEQYF.

This clonotype was found a few times. The rearrangement joins TRBV6-1 to TRBJ2-5; 9 bases fit TRBD2. V shed 9 bases, J shed 5 bases, and the junction held 13 bases outside the gene matches. The germline gives CDR1 MNHNS, CDR2 SASEGT. This CDR3 spans 15 amino acids. In nucleotides, the CDR3 is TGTGCCAGTTTGTTTAGCGGGAGAGCTTCGGAGACCCAGTACTTC. It yields the protein CASLFSGRASETQYF.

In its sample, this clonotype was seen many times. The CDR3 DNA is TGTGCCAGCAGCCGAAACCCGGGACAGCGGGCTGAAGCTTTCTTT. Translating gives CASSRNPGQRAEAFF. The chain couples TRBV5-5 to TRBJ1-1; 7 nucleotides line up with TRBD1. V gave up 4 bases and J gave up 6 bases; unmatched junction bases: 12. Looked up from germline, CDR1 is SGHKS and CDR2 is YYEKEE (reference sequence). The CDR3 is made up of 15 amino acids.

The table lists this clonotype with many counts. This chain uses TRBV27 with TRBJ2-1, with 11 nucleotides matching TRBD2. The CDR3 contains 14 residues. J gave up 4 bases and V 5 bases, and 1 base lay outside the gene matches. Germline lookup yields CDR1 MNHEY and CDR2 SMNVEV (reference sequence). The DNA of the CDR3 is TGTGCCAGCAGTACTAGCGGGAGTTACAATGAGCAGTTCTTC. It specifies CASSTSGSYNEQFF.

The chain uses TRBV2 and TRBJ2-7, with D possibly being TRBD1 (7 bases). Trimming took off 7 bases at V and 0 bases at J, with 13 bases between the two ends. The CDR3 loop spans 14 amino acids. The germline V gene encodes CDR1 SNHLY and CDR2 FYNNEI. The CDR3 region has the DNA TGTGCCAGCACGCGGGACAGCCACTCCTACGAGCAGTACTTC. The encoded protein is CASTRDSHSYEQYF.